This T cell receptor (beta chain) stems from a study of blood T cell repertoires in COVID-19. Trimming at V came to 4 bases and at J to 3 bases, leaving 3 bases not matched to a gene. CDR3 length: 14 residues. Germline values: CDR1 MNHEY, CDR2 SVGAGI. Sequenced by immunoSEQ multiplex PCR; TCRdb stores in-frame clones only, minus some. The sample includes 18,000 or so clones, approximately 84% seen only once; the top ten take approximately 31%. The clonotype was recovered from a human donor with active COVID-19. The donor label of this sample is uncertain. The chain employs TRBV6-5 and TRBJ2-7; 10 nucleotides align to TRBD1. The sample comprised peripheral blood. The CDR3 sequence: CASSLRTGGYEQYF. The CDR3 bases are TGTGCCAGCAGTTTACGGACAGGGGGCTACGAGCAGTACTTC.